Listed below are T cell receptor beta chains from one sample, sequenced in a study of blood T cell repertoires in COVID-19. The repertoire was sequenced with immunoSEQ multiplex PCR; TCRdb's copy has only in-frame clones and lacks some. Altogether hundreds of thousands of clones are present, roughly 90% being singletons, with the ten largest covering more than 2%. Sequencing was performed on peripheral blood. The receptors were sampled from a man younger than 35 with active or convalescent COVID-19. Both conserved end residues are part of each CDR3. Fields, in order: J gene, clone size, D gene, V gene, CDR3 length, CDR3 protein, CDR3 DNA. D genes are given only for firm matches. The listing skips clone size in some rows; elsewhere it reads once, few, many or a size class.

TRBJ1-5	NA	NA	TRBV9	13	CASSVEPNQPQHF	TGTGCCAGCAGCGTAGAGCCGAATCAGCCCCAGCATTTT
TRBJ2-6	NA	NA	TRBV6-5	15	CATQLDRYGANVLTF	TGTGCCACTCAGCTTGACAGGTACGGGGCCAACGTCCTGACTTTC
TRBJ2-7	once	TRBD1	TRBV28	13	CASSLTGQPVQYF	TGTGCCAGCAGTTTAACGGGACAGCCCGTGCAGTACTTC
TRBJ2-2	NA	TRBD1	TRBV19	16	CASSPRDRGRTGELFF	TGTGCCAGTAGTCCCCGGGACAGGGGGCGAACCGGGGAGCTGTTTTTT
TRBJ2-7	NA	TRBD1	TRBV28	15	CASSSTWDRGYEQYF	TGTGCCAGCAGTAGTACCTGGGACAGGGGTTACGAGCAGTACTTC
TRBJ2-1	NA	TRBD1	TRBV27	18	CARSSQDTDRGNYNEQFF	TGTGCCAGGTCTTCGCAGGATACAGACAGGGGGAACTACAATGAGCAGTTCTTC
TRBJ1-1	NA	NA	TRBV7-6	15	CASSLSGGMNTEAFF	TGTGCCAGCAGCTTATCCGGGGGGATGAACACTGAAGCTTTCTTT
TRBJ2-2	NA	NA	TRBV10-3	13	CAISEASSGELFF	TGTGCCATCAGTGAGGCGTCGTCCGGGGAGCTGTTTTTT
TRBJ1-1	NA	NA	TRBV5-1	13	CASSLTGRTEAFF	TGCGCCAGCAGCTTGACAGGGCGTACTGAAGCTTTCTTT
TRBJ2-2	few	TRBD2	TRBV5-5	16	CASSIGLAANTGELFF	TGTGCCAGCAGCATCGGACTAGCGGCGAACACCGGGGAGCTGTTTTTT
TRBJ2-7	NA	TRBD1	TRBV18	17	CASSPNTGNRGSYEQYF	TGTGCCAGCTCACCGAACACGGGGAACAGGGGATCCTACGAGCAGTACTTC
TRBJ2-1	NA	TRBD1	TRBV18	17	CASSFGVTGTGTNEQFF	TGTGCCAGCTCATTCGGGGTAACCGGGACAGGGACCAATGAGCAGTTCTTC
TRBJ2-1	NA	TRBD2	TRBV7-9	13	CASSAGVYNEQFF	TGTGCCAGCAGTGCGGGGGTATACAATGAGCAGTTCTTC
TRBJ2-7	NA	TRBD2	TRBV28	17	CASSFSPEASGSYEQYF	TGTGCCAGCAGTTTCTCCCCCGAGGCTAGCGGATCCTACGAGCAGTACTTC
TRBJ2-3	NA	NA	TRBV4-1	14	CASSHSLRTDTQYF	TGCGCCAGCAGCCATTCCCTTCGGACAGATACGCAGTATTTT
TRBJ1-5	NA	NA	TRBV27	12	CASSSFNQPQHF	TGTGCCAGCAGTTCTTTCAATCAGCCCCAGCATTTT
TRBJ1-1	NA	NA	TRBV6-5	14	CASSYGRGNTEAFF	TGTGCCAGCAGTTACGGCAGGGGTAACACTGAAGCTTTCTTT
TRBJ2-7	NA	NA	TRBV7-2	15	CASSLVGTGTYEQYF	TGTGCCAGCAGCTTAGTCGGAACAGGGACCTACGAGCAGTACTTC
TRBJ2-5	NA	NA	TRBV6-5	11	CASSSGETQYF	TGTGCCAGCAGTTCCGGAGAGACCCAGTACTTC
TRBJ2-1	many	TRBD2	TRBV9	17	CASSPYAGVGTGSEQFF	TGTGCCAGCAGCCCTTACGCGGGAGTGGGTACCGGCAGTGAGCAGTTCTTC
TRBJ2-3	NA	TRBD2	TRBV4-1	17	CASSQGLAGGPSDTQYF	TGCGCCAGCAGCCAAGGACTAGCGGGAGGGCCATCTGATACGCAGTATTTT
TRBJ2-1	NA	NA	TRBV25-1	15	CASSEFAGNYNEQFF	TGTGCCAGCAGTGAATTTGCGGGAAACTACAATGAGCAGTTCTTC
TRBJ2-7	once	TRBD2	TRBV10-3	15	CAIRSGLADYYEQYF	TGTGCCATCAGATCGGGACTAGCGGATTACTACGAGCAGTACTTC
TRBJ1-1	NA	TRBD1	TRBV24-1	15	CATSDTGTGNTEAFF	TGTGCCACCAGTGACACCGGGACAGGGAACACTGAAGCTTTCTTT
TRBJ1-1	NA	TRBD1	TRBV3-1/TRBV3-2	14	CASSLLTGLIEAFF	TGTGCCAGCAGCCTCCTGACAGGGTTGATTGAAGCTTTCTTT
TRBJ2-6	once	NA	TRBV4-1	16	CASSHAGGYGANVLTF	TGCGCCAGCAGCCACGCTGGGGGGTATGGGGCCAACGTCCTGACTTTC
TRBJ1-1	once	NA	TRBV18	13	CASSADGGAEAFF	TGTGCCAGCTCAGCCGACGGGGGGGCTGAAGCTTTCTTT
TRBJ1-2	once	NA	TRBV12-5	15	CASGILGAPLYGYTF	TGTGCTAGTGGTATCTTAGGGGCACCCCTCTATGGCTACACCTTC
TRBJ2-1	NA	NA	TRBV6-5	12	CASSTSHNEQFF	TGTGCCAGCAGTACTAGCCACAATGAGCAGTTCTTC
TRBJ2-6	few	NA	TRBV10-3	14	CAISRLSGANVLTF	TGTGCCATCAGCCGACTTTCTGGGGCCAACGTCCTGACTTTC
TRBJ2-7	NA	NA	TRBV5-6	11	CASSLVDEQYF	TGTGCCAGCAGCTTGGTCGACGAGCAGTACTTC
TRBJ2-3	NA	TRBD2	TRBV19	16	CASSMGLADLTDTQYF	TGTGCCAGTAGTATGGGACTAGCGGATCTCACAGATACGCAGTATTTT
TRBJ1-1	NA	TRBD1	TRBV11-3	14	CASSPTQGAAEAFF	TGTGCCAGCAGCCCTACACAGGGGGCCGCTGAAGCTTTCTTT
TRBJ2-7	NA	TRBD2	TRBV11-3	15	CASSLSGDSSYEQYF	TGTGCCAGCAGCCTCAGCGGGGATAGCTCCTACGAGCAGTACTTC
TRBJ2-7	NA	NA	TRBV6-2/TRBV6-3	14	CASSLQGSSYEQYF	TGTGCCAGCAGTTTGCAAGGGAGCTCCTACGAGCAGTACTTC
TRBJ1-5	NA	NA	TRBV7-2	13	CASSFGQAQPQHF	TGTGCCAGCAGCTTTGGTCAGGCTCAGCCCCAGCATTTT
TRBJ1-1	few	TRBD1	TRBV18	13	CASSQGAATEAFF	TGTGCCAGCTCACAGGGGGCCGCCACTGAAGCTTTCTTT
TRBJ1-1	NA	TRBD1	TRBV5-6	15	CASSLVDRANTEAFF	TGTGCCAGCAGCTTGGTAGACAGGGCGAACACTGAAGCTTTCTTT
TRBJ2-3	NA	TRBD1	TRBV7-2	17	CASSSRPGTGFTDTQYF	TGTGCCAGCAGCTCGAGGCCCGGGACAGGGTTCACAGATACGCAGTATTTT
TRBJ2-2	once	NA	TRBV27	14	CASSPSTGSGELFF	TGTGCCAGCAGTCCGTCGACAGGATCCGGGGAGCTGTTTTTT
TRBJ2-6	NA	NA	TRBV7-9	16	CASSLYEGSGANVLTF	TGTGCCAGCAGCTTATACGAGGGTTCTGGGGCCAACGTCCTGACTTTC